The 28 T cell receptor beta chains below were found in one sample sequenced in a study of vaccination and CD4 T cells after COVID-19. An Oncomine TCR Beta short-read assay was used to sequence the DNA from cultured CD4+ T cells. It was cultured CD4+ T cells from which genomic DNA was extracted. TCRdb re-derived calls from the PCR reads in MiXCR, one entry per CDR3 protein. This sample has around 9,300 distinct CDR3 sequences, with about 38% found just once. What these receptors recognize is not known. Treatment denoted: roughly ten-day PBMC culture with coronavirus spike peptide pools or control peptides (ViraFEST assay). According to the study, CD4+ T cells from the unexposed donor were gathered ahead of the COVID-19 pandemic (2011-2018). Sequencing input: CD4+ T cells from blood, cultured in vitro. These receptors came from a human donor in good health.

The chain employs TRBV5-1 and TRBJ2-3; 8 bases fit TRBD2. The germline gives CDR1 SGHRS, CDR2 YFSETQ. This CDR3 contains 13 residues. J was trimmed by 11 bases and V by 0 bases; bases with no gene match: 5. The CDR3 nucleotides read TGCGCCAGCAGCTTGGATCCGGGGGGGGGGCAGTATTTT. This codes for CASSLDPGGGQYF. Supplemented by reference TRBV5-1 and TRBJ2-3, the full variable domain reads KAGVTQTPRYLIKTRGQQVTLSCSPISGHRSVSWYQQTPGQGLQFLFEYFSETQRNKGNFPGRFSGRQFSNSRSEMNVSTLELGDSALYLCASSLDPGGGQYFGPGTRLTVL.

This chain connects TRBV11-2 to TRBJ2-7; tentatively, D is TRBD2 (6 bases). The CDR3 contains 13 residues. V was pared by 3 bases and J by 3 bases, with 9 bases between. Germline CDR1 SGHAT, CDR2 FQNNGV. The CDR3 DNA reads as TGTGCCAGCAGCTTGGGACTCCGCTACGAGCAGTACTTC. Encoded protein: CASSLGLRYEQYF.

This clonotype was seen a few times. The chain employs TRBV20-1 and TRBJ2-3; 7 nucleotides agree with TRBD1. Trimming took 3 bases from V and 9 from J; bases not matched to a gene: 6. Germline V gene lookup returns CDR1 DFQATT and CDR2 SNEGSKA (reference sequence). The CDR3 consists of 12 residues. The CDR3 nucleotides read TGCAGTGCTAGGACAGGGCCCAGGACGCAGTATTTT. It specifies CSARTGPRTQYF.

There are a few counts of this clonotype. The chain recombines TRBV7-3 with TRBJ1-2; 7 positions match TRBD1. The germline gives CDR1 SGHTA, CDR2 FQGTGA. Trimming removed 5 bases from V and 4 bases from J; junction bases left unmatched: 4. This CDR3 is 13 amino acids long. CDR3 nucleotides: TGTGCCAGCAGCGCCGGGACAGCCTATGGCTACACCTTC. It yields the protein CASSAGTAYGYTF.

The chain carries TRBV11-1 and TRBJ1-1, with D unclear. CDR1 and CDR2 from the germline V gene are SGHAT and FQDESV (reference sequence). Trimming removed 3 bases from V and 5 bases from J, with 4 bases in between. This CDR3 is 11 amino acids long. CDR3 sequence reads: CASSFRTEAFF. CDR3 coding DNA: TGTGCCAGCAGCTTTAGAACTGAAGCTTTCTTT.

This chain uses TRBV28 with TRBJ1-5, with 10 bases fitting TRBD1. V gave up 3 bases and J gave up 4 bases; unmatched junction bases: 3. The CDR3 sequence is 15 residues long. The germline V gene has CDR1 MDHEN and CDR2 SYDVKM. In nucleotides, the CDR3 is TGTGCCAGCAGTTTGGACAGGGGGGGAAATCAGCCCCAGCATTTT. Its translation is CASSLDRGGNQPQHF.

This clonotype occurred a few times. CDR3 coding DNA: TGTGCCATCAGTGAGGCATTCAAGAAGGGAAGCAATCAGCCCCAGCATTTT. Amino acids: CAISEAFKKGSNQPQHF. The chain carries TRBV10-3 and TRBJ1-5; D gene uncertain. V dropped 2 bases and J dropped 1 base, with 15 bases sitting between them. The CDR3 has 17 amino acids. Germline lookup yields CDR1 ENHRY and CDR2 SYGVKD.

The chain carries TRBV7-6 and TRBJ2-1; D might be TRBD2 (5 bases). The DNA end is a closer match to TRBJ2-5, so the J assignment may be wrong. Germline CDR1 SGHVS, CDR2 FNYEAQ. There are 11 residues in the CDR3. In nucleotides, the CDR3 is TGTGCCAGCAGCTCCCTGGAGGCCCAGTACTTC. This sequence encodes CASSSLEAQYF.

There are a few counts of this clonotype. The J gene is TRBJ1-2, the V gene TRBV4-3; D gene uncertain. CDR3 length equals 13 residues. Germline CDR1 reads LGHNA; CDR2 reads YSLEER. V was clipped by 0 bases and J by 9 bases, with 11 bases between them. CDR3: CASSQDRTGSYTF. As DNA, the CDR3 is TGCGCCAGCAGCCAAGATAGAACGGGGAGCTACACCTTC.

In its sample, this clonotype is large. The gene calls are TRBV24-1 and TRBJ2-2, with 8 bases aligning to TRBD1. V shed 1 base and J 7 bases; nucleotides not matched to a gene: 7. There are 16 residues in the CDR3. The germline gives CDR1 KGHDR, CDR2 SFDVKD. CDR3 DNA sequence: TGTGCCACCAGTGATTTTAGGCAGGGGGCTGGCGGGGAGCTGTTTTTT. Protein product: CATSDFRQGAGGELFF.

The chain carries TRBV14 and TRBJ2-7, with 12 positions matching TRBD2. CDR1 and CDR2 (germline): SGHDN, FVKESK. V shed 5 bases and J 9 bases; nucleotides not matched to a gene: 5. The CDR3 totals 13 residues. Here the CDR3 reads CASSDGLAGLQYF. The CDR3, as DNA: TGTGCCAGCAGCGACGGACTAGCGGGACTGCAGTACTTC.

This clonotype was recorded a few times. The CDR3 coding sequence is TGCAGTGCTAGAGAAGGGGCTGAGAGCTCTGGAAACACCATATATTTT. It specifies CSAREGAESSGNTIYF. The chain couples TRBV20-1 to TRBJ1-3, with D perhaps matching TRBD1 (5 bases). V lost 0 bases to trimming and J lost 0 bases, with 12 bases between them. The germline V gene encodes CDR1 DFQATT and CDR2 SNEGSKA (reference sequence). This CDR3 contains 16 residues.

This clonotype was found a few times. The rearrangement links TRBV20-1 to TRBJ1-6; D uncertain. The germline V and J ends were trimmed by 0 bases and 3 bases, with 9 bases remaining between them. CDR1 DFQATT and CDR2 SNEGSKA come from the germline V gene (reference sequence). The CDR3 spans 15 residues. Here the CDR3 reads CSARDGELYNSPLHF. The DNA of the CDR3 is TGCAGTGCTAGAGATGGAGAGCTCTATAATTCACCCCTCCACTTT.

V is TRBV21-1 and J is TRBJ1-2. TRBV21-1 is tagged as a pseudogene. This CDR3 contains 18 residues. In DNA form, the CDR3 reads TGTGCCAGCAACCTCCCCCGCGGGGCAAAATCTCCTAACTATGGCTACACCTTC. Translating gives CASNLPRGAKSPNYGYTF.

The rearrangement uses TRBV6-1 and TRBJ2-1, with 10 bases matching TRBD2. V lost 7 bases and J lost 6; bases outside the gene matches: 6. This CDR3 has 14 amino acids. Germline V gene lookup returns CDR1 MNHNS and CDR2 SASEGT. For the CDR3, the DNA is TGTGCCAGCAAGAGGACTAGCGGAATCAATGAGCAGTTCTTC. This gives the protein CASKRTSGINEQFF.

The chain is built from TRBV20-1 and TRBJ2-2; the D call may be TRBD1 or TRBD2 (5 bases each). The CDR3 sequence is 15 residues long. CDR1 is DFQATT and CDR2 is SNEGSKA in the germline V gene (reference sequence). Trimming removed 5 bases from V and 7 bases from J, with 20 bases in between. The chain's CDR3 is CSARDQKRMGGELFF. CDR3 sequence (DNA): TGCAGTGCTCGGGACCAGAAAAGGATGGGCGGGGAGCTGTTTTTT.

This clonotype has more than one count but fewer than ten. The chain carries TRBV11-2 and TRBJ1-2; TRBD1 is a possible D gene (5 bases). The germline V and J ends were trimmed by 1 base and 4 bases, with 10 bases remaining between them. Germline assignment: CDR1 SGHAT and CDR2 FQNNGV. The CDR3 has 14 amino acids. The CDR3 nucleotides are TGTGCCAGCAGCTTAGTGCAGGGCCCCTATGGCTACACCTTC. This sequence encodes CASSLVQGPYGYTF.

CDR3 amino acids: CASRHSLNTEAFF. The CDR3, as DNA: TGTGCCAGCCGACATAGCTTGAACACTGAAGCTTTCTTT. The chain is built from TRBV7-8 and TRBJ1-1, with D unresolved. CDR1 and CDR2 (germline): SGHVS, FQNEAQ. V lost 8 bases, J lost 0 bases, and 10 bases lay in between. The CDR3 runs to 13 residues. Supplemented by reference TRBV7-8 and TRBJ1-1, the full variable domain reads GAGVSQSPRYKVAKRGQDVALRCDPISGHVSLFWYQQALGQGPEFLTYFQNEAQLDKSGLPSDRFFAERPEGSVSTLKIQRTQQEDSAVYLCASRHSLNTEAFFGQGTRLTVV.

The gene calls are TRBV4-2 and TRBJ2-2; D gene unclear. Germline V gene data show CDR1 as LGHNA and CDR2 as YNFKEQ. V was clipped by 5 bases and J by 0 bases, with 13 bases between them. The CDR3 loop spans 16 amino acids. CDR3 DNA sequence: TGTGCCAGCAGCACATATGGCGGTGCGAACACCGGGGAGCTGTTTTTT. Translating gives CASSTYGGANTGELFF.

Here the CDR3 reads CASSFREKLFF. The CDR3 bases are TGTGCCAGCAGTTTCCGGGAAAAACTGTTTTTT. The rearrangement joins TRBV28 to TRBJ1-4, with unresolved D. Germline-derived CDR1 and CDR2 are MDHEN and SYDVKM. Trimming shortened V by 3 bases and J by 8 bases, and 4 bases separated the two germline ends. The CDR3 spans 11 residues. Full variable domain (outside the CDR3, taken from reference TRBV28 and TRBJ1-4): DVKVTQSSRYLVKRTGEKVFLECVQDMDHENMFWYRQDPGLGLRLIYFSYDVKMKEKGDIPEGYSVSREKKERFSLILESASTNQTSMYLCASSFREKLFFGSGTQLSVL.

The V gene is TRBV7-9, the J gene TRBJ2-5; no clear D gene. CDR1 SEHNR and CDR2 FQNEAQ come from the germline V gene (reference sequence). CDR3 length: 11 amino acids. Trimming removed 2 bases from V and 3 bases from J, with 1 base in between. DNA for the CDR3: TGTGCCAGCAGCTTAAAAGAGACCCAGTACTTC. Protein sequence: CASSLKETQYF.

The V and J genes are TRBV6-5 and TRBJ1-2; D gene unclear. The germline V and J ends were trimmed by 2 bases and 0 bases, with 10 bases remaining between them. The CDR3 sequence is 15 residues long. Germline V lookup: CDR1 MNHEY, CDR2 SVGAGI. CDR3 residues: CASSYGGASNYGYTF. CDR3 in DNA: TGTGCCAGCAGTTACGGTGGCGCCTCTAACTATGGCTACACCTTC.

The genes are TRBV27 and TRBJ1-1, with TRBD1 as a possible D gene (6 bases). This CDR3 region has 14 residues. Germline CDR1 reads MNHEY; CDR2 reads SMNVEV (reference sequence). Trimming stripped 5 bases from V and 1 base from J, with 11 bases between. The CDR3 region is CASSITGPNTEAFF. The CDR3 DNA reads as TGTGCCAGCAGTATAACAGGGCCGAACACTGAAGCTTTCTTT.

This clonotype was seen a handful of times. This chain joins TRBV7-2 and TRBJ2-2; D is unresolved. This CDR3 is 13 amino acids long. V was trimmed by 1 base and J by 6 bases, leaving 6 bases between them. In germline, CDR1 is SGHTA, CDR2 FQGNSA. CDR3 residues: CASSLESAGELFF. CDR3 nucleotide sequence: TGTGCCAGCAGCTTAGAATCAGCCGGGGAGCTGTTTTTT.

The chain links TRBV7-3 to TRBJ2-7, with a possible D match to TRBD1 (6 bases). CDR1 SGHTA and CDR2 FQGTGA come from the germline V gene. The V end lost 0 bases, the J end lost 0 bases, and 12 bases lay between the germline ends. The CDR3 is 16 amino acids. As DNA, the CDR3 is TGTGCCAGCAGCTTAACGGGACAAGAAGTCTCCTACGAGCAGTACTTC. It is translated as CASSLTGQEVSYEQYF. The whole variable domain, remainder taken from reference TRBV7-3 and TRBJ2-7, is GAGVSQTPSNKVTEKGKYVELRCDPISGHTALYWYRQSLGQGPEFLIYFQGTGAADDSGLPNDRFFAVRPEGSVSTLKIQRTERGDSAVYLCASSLTGQEVSYEQYFGPGTRLTVT.

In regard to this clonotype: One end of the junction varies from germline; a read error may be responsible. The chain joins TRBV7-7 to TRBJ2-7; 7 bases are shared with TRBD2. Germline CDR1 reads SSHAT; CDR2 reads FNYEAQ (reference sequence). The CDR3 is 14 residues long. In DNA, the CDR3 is TGTGCTAGCAGTTTTCAAGCGGGACCCTACGAGCAGTACTTC. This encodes CASSFQAGPYEQYF.

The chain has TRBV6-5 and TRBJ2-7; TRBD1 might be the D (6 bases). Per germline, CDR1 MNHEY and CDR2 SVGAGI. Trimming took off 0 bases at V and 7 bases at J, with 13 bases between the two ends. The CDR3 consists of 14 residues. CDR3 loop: CASSYSNRVREQYF. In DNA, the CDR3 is TGTGCCAGCAGTTACTCTAACAGGGTTCGGGAGCAGTACTTC.

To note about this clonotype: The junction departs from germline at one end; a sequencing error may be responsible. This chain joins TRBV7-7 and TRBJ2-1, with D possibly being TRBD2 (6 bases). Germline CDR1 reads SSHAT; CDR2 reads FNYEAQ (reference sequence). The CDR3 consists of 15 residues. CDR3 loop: CASSLAKGGNNEQFF. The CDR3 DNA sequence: TGTGCTAGCAGCTTAGCCAAAGGAGGGAACAATGAGCAGTTCTTC.